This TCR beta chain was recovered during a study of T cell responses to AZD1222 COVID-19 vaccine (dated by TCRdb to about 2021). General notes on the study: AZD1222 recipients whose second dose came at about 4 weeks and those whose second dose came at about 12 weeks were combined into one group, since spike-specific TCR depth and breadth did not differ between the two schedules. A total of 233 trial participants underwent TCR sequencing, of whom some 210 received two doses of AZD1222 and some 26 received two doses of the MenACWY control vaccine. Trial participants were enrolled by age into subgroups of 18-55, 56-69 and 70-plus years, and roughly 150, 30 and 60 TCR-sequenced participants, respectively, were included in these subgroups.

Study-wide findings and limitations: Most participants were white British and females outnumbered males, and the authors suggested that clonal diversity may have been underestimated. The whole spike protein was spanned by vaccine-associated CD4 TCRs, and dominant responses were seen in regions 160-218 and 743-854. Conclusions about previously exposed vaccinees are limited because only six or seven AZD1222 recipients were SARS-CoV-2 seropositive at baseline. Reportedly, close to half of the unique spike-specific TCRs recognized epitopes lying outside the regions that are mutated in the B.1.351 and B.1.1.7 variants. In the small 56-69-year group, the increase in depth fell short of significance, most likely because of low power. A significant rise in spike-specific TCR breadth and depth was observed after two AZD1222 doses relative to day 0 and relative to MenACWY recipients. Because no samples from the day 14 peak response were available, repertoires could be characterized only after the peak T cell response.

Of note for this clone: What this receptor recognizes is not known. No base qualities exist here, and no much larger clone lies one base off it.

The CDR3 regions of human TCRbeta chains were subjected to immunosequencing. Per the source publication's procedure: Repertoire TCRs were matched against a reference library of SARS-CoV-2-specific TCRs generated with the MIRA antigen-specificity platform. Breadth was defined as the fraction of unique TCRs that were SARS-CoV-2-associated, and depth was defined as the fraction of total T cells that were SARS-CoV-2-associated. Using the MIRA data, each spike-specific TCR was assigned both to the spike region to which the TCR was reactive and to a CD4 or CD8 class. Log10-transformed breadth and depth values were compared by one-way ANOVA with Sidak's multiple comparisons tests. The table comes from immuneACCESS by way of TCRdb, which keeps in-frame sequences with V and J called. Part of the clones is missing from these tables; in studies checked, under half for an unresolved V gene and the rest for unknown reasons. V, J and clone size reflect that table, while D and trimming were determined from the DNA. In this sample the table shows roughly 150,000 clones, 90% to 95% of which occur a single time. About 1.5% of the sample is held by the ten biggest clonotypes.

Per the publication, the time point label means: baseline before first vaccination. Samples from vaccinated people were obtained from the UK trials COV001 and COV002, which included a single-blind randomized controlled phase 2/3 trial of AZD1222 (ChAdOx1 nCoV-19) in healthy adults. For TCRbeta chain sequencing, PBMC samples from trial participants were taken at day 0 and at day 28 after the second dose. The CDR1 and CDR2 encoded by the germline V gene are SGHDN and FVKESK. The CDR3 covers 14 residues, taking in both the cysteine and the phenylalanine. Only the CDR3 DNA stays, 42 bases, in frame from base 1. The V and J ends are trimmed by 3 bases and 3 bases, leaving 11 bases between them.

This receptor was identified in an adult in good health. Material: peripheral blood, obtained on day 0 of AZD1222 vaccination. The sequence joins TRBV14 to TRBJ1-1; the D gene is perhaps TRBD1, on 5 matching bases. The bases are TGTGCCAGCAGCCAGGTTAGGGGCTACACTGAAGCTTTCTTT. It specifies CASSQVRGYTEAFF.